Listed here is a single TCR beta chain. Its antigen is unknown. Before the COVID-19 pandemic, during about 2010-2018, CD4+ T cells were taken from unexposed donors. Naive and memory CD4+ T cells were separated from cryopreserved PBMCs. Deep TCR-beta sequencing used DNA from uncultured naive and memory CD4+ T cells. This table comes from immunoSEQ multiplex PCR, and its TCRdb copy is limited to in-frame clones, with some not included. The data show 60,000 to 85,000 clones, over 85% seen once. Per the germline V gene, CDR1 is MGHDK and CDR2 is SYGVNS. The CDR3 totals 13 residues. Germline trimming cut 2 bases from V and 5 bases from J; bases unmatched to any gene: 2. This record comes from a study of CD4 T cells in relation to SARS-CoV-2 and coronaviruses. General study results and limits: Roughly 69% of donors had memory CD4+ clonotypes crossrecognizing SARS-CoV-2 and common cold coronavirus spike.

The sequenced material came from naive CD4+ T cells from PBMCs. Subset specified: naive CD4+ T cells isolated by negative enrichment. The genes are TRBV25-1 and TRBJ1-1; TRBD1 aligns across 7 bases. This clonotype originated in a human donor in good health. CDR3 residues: CASSEQGGTEAFF. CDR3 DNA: TGTGCCAGCAGTGAACAGGGGGGGACTGAAGCTTTCTTT.